Listed below are T cell receptor beta chains from one sample, sequenced in a study of cytotoxic CD8 clonotypes in ibrutinib-treated CLL. The protocol was immunoSEQ multiplex PCR, while the TCRdb copy is restricted to in-frame clones and leaves out a portion. The sample records approximately 130,000 clones, around 84% being singletons. Here the sequenced sample was PBMCs, taken after 24 months of ibrutinib treatment. The receptors derive from a human donor with chronic lymphocytic leukemia. Each CDR3 is given with its conserved first and last residue. Fields, in order: CDR3 DNA, CDR3 protein, clone size, J gene, V gene, D gene. D genes are given only for firm matches. Rows may omit the clone size; those that give it use once, few, many or a size class.

CDR3 DNA: TGTGCCAGCAGTTCACAGGGGTGGGAGACCCAGTACTTC
CDR3 protein: CASSSQGWETQYF
clone size: -
J gene: TRBJ2-5
V gene: TRBV27
D gene: TRBD1

CDR3 DNA: TGTGCCATCAATCGGGGACAGGGAAACACCATATATTTT
CDR3 protein: CAINRGQGNTIYF
clone size: -
J gene: TRBJ1-3
V gene: TRBV10-3
D gene: TRBD1

CDR3 DNA: TGCGCCAGCAGCCAAGATATTGCAGGGGCCTCCTACGAGCAGTACTTC
CDR3 protein: CASSQDIAGASYEQYF
clone size: -
J gene: TRBJ2-7
V gene: TRBV4-3
D gene: -

CDR3 DNA: TGTGCCAGCAGCACCGTCCCCATGTCTGGAAACACCATATATTTT
CDR3 protein: CASSTVPMSGNTIYF
clone size: -
J gene: TRBJ1-3
V gene: TRBV7-2
D gene: -

CDR3 DNA: TGTGCCAGCAGCTTCCCCATCTCGCGGGGGAGCACAGATACGCAGTATTTT
CDR3 protein: CASSFPISRGSTDTQYF
clone size: -
J gene: TRBJ2-3
V gene: TRBV7-9
D gene: TRBD2

CDR3 DNA: TGCAGCTCCTGGACTAGCGGAGTTTACAATGAGCAGTTCTTC
CDR3 protein: CSSWTSGVYNEQFF
clone size: -
J gene: TRBJ2-1
V gene: TRBV29-1
D gene: TRBD2

CDR3 DNA: TGCGCCAGCAGTGGGAGACGGGTCACTGAAGCTTTCTTT
CDR3 protein: CASSGRRVTEAFF
clone size: -
J gene: TRBJ1-1
V gene: TRBV5-1
D gene: -

CDR3 DNA: TGTGCCTGGAGTGTTATTTCCAGGAGCTCCTACGAGCAGTACTTC
CDR3 protein: CAWSVISRSSYEQYF
clone size: -
J gene: TRBJ2-7
V gene: TRBV30
D gene: -

CDR3 DNA: TGTGCCAGCAGCCGGAACCCGACAGGGTCCTATGGCTACACCTTC
CDR3 protein: CASSRNPTGSYGYTF
clone size: -
J gene: TRBJ1-2
V gene: TRBV7-2
D gene: TRBD1

CDR3 DNA: TGTGCCACCTCAGGGTTGAACTATGGCTACACCTTC
CDR3 protein: CATSGLNYGYTF
clone size: -
J gene: TRBJ1-2
V gene: TRBV15
D gene: -

CDR3 DNA: TGTGCCAGCAGCAACCGGGACACTCGTAATGAAAAACTGTTTTTT
CDR3 protein: CASSNRDTRNEKLFF
clone size: -
J gene: TRBJ1-4
V gene: TRBV5-6
D gene: -

CDR3 DNA: TGTGCCAGCAGCCACCCAGCGGGGGGCCAAGAGACCCAGTACTTC
CDR3 protein: CASSHPAGGQETQYF
clone size: -
J gene: TRBJ2-5
V gene: TRBV5-4
D gene: TRBD2

CDR3 DNA: TGTGCCTGGAGGAAAGGGGTGAACACTGAAGCTTTCTTT
CDR3 protein: CAWRKGVNTEAFF
clone size: -
J gene: TRBJ1-1
V gene: TRBV30
D gene: -

CDR3 DNA: TGTGCCAGCTCACCGAAAGAGACCCAGTACTTC
CDR3 protein: CASSPKETQYF
clone size: few
J gene: TRBJ2-5
V gene: TRBV18
D gene: -

CDR3 DNA: TGTGCCAGCAGCTTAGGAGGTAGAAGGCAGGGCTACTACGAGCAGTACTTC
CDR3 protein: CASSLGGRRQGYYEQYF
clone size: -
J gene: TRBJ2-7
V gene: TRBV7-2
D gene: -

CDR3 DNA: TGTGCCAGCAGTGATTTAGGTATTACCGGGGAGCTGTTTTTT
CDR3 protein: CASSDLGITGELFF
clone size: -
J gene: TRBJ2-2
V gene: TRBV6-1
D gene: -

CDR3 DNA: TGTGCCAGCAGCGTAGAAGTTGGTACGCAGTATTTT
CDR3 protein: CASSVEVGTQYF
clone size: -
J gene: TRBJ2-3
V gene: TRBV9
D gene: -

CDR3 DNA: TGTGCCAGCAGTCGGGACAGGGGGCTCCAAGAGACCCAGTACTTC
CDR3 protein: CASSRDRGLQETQYF
clone size: -
J gene: TRBJ2-5
V gene: TRBV6-4
D gene: TRBD1

CDR3 DNA: TGTGCCAGCAGCTTGCAGGGGGCTGTTTTTAGGGCCTCCATCTCTGGAAACACCATATATTTT
CDR3 protein: CASSLQGAVFRASISGNTIYF
clone size: -
J gene: TRBJ1-3
V gene: TRBV7-8
D gene: TRBD1

CDR3 DNA: TGTGCCATCAGTGAGGGACAGGGCCTTGGCTACACCTTC
CDR3 protein: CAISEGQGLGYTF
clone size: -
J gene: TRBJ1-2
V gene: TRBV10-3
D gene: TRBD1

CDR3 DNA: TGTGCCAGCAGCCCAAGGACAGGGGGGACTGAAGCTTTCTTT
CDR3 protein: CASSPRTGGTEAFF
clone size: -
J gene: TRBJ1-1
V gene: TRBV7-6
D gene: TRBD1